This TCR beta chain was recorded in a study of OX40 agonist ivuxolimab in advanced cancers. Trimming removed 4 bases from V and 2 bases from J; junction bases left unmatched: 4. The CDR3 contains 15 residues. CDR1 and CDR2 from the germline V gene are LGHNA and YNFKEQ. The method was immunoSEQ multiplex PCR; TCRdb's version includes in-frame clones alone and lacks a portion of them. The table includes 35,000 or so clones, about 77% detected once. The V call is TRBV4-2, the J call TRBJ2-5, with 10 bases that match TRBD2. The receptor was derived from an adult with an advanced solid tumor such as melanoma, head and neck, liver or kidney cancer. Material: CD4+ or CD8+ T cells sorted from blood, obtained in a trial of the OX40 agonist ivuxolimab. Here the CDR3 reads CASSLRAGGQETQYF. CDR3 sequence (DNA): TGTGCCAGCAGCCTGCGAGCGGGGGGGCAAGAGACCCAGTACTTC.